This TCR beta chain was observed in a study of shared clonotypes between healthy human individuals. The study, taken as a whole, reports: Some clonotypes were shared by all four sorted-subset donors, while others were not shared. The non-shared ones had lower generation probabilities than the shared ones. Sequencing depth was expected to affect clonotype sharing among donors.

Turning to this clone: Antigen specificity is unknown.

It was at deep level that the assay was run. Measured with immunoSEQ multiplex PCR; TCRdb has only the in-frame clones, and not every one. The sample contains about 2,100,000 clones, about 93% of which appear only once. The naive CD8 subset, CD45RO-negative cells positively selected for CCR7, excluded terminally differentiated effector memory CD45RA+ cells. Donors were healthy HIV-negative adults without recent acute infections or vaccinations. The CDR3 sequence is 13 residues long. V shed 6 bases and J 3 bases; nucleotides not matched to a gene: 5. CDR1 is MNHEY, CDR2 SMNVEV, per germline (reference sequence).

Material: naive CD8+ T cells from PBMCs. The sequence came from a man between 18 and 35 years old in good health. Some clones in this sample may be carry-over from other donors' samples. The rearrangement joins TRBV27 to TRBJ2-7; 7 bases fit TRBD1. The CDR3 spells CASRGQKSYEQYF. The CDR3 DNA is TGTGCCAGCAGGGGACAGAAGAGCTACGAGCAGTACTTC.